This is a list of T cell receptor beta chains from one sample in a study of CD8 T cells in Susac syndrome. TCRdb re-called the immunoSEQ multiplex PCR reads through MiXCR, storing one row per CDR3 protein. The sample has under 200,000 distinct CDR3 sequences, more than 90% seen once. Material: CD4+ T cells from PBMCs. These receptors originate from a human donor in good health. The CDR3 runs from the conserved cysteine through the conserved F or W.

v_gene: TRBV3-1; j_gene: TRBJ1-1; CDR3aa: CASSRETEAFF
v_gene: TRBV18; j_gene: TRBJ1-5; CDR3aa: CASSGQFNQPQHF
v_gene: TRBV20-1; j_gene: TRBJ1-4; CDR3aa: CSARNGEQGEKLFF
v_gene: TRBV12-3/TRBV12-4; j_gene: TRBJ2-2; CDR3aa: CASSPAGAGELFF
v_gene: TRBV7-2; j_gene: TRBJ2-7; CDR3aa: CASSLERTVSYEQYF
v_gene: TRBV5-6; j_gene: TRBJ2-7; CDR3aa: CASSLVGGGEQYF
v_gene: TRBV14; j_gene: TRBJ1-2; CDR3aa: CASSPSSHGYTF
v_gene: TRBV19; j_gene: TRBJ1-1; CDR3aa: CASRRQGENTEAFF
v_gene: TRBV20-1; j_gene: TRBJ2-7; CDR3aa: CSARGLELGEQYF
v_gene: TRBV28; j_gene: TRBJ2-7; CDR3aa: CASSFRIEQYF
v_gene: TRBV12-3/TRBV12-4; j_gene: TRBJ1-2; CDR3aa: CASKFTWAREPNYGYTF
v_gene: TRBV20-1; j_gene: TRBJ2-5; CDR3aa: CSAGRGGQETQYF
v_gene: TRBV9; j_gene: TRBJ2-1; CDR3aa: CASSVGSYNEQFF
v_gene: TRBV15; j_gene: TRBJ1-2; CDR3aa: CATSRETGLDGYTF
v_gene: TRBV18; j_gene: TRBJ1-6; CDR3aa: CASSPGTENSPLHF